This T cell receptor beta chain was sequenced during a study of T cell repertoires in cytomegalovirus infection. General study points: It was HLA-C-restricted CMV-specific TCR beta clonotypes that dominated the response ex vivo.

Trimming took 4 bases from V and 4 from J, leaving 11 bases between them. Germline loops: CDR1 KGHSH, CDR2 LQKENI. The CDR3 contains 14 residues. In the case of this clonotype: Its antigen is unknown.

Via MiXCR, TCRdb re-called the reads, giving one row per CDR3 protein. The sample contains 250,000 to 400,000 distinct CDR3 sequences, around 25% of which appear only once. This clonotype was sampled from a human donor in good health (CMV status not recorded). Some clones in this sample may be carry-over from other donors' samples. The source material was cultured PBMCs, sampled from culture after CMV antigen stimulation. J is TRBJ2-1 and V is TRBV18, with D possibly matching TRBD1 (7 bases). The CDR3 DNA sequence: TGTGCCAGCTCACTGCGGGACAGATACAATGAGCAGTTCTTC. This translates into CASSLRDRYNEQFF.